The following is a T cell receptor (beta chain) sequence with its context. This sample stems from a study of blood T cell repertoires in COVID-19. Germline values: CDR1 LNHDA, CDR2 SQIVND (reference sequence). V was clipped by 0 bases and J by 9 bases; unmatched bases: 18. CDR3 length equals 19 residues. Per the study methods: Quantification of nucleated cells was approximated via reference gene primer amplification. Measured with immunoSEQ multiplex PCR; TCRdb has only the in-frame clones, and not every one. That table gives V, J and clone size, and the DNA gave D and trimming. The profile shows tens of thousands of clones, 85% to 90% of them singletons. Seattle enrolled patients during active infection and tracked them longitudinally.

The sequenced material came from peripheral blood. The J gene is TRBJ2-1, the V gene TRBV19; 9 bases are shared with TRBD1. This receptor was identified in a woman at least 80 years old with COVID-19, enrolled during active disease. This CDR3 is CASSIDRLKTGGRWGEQFF. Written as DNA, the CDR3 is TGTGCCAGTAGTATAGATCGTCTAAAAACAGGGGGCCGATGGGGTGAGCAGTTCTTC.